These T cell receptor beta chains were read from a single sample in a study of T cell changes during pregnancy in multiple sclerosis. Measured with immunoSEQ multiplex PCR; TCRdb has only the in-frame clones, and not every one. The sample carries 90,000 to 120,000 clones, 85% to 95% recorded once. This sample comprised peripheral blood, obtained in the third trimester of pregnancy. Receptors were obtained from a female donor in good health, enrolled as a control in a pregnancy study. The CDR3 runs from the conserved cysteine through the conserved F or W. A D gene is named only where the DNA matches it firmly. Only part of the rows carry a size: once, few, many, or a class if the clone is expanded.

size	J	D	V	CDR3	DNA
NA	TRBJ1-1	TRBD1	TRBV5-4	CASSSKQGARTEAFF	TGTGCCAGCAGCTCCAAACAGGGGGCGCGGACTGAAGCTTTCTTT
NA	TRBJ1-4	TRBD1	TRBV9	CASSSESDRGNEKLFF	TGTGCCAGCAGCTCCGAATCCGACAGGGGTAATGAAAAACTGTTTTTT
NA	TRBJ2-1	TRBD1	TRBV14	CASSLGQGDIGEQFF	TGTGCCAGCAGCCTGGGACAGGGGGATATCGGTGAGCAGTTCTTC
NA	TRBJ1-2	TRBD1	TRBV27	CASSPGTGGHYGYTF	TGTGCCAGCAGTCCTGGGACAGGGGGCCACTATGGCTACACCTTC
once	TRBJ2-7	NA	TRBV18	CASSPEGGASYEQYF	TGTGCCAGCTCACCTGAGGGGGGGGCCTCCTACGAGCAGTACTTC
NA	TRBJ2-3	TRBD2	TRBV5-6	CASSLVSSGGAQDTQYF	TGTGCCAGCAGCTTAGTTAGCAGCGGGGGGGCCCAGGATACGCAGTATTTT
NA	TRBJ2-1	TRBD2	TRBV10-3	CAIRGTSGGWDEQFF	TGTGCCATCAGGGGGACTAGCGGGGGGTGGGATGAGCAGTTCTTC
once	TRBJ2-3	NA	TRBV6-6	CASSRHEDSDTQYF	TGTGCCAGCAGTAGGCACGAGGACTCAGATACGCAGTATTTT
NA	TRBJ1-4	NA	TRBV29-1	CSVARGGARGEKLFF	TGCAGCGTTGCACGGGGGGGGGCGCGAGGTGAAAAACTGTTTTTT
NA	TRBJ2-3	TRBD2	TRBV5-6	CASSPGLAGVEADTQYF	TGTGCCAGCAGCCCAGGACTAGCGGGGGTCGAAGCAGATACGCAGTATTTT
NA	TRBJ2-5	TRBD2	TRBV7-9	CASSSAPSGGARETQYF	TGTGCCAGCAGCTCAGCCCCTAGCGGGGGGGCCCGAGAGACCCAGTACTTC
NA	TRBJ2-3	NA	TRBV20-1	CSAPKDTQYF	TGCAGCGCCCCTAAGGATACGCAGTATTTT
NA	TRBJ1-4	TRBD1	TRBV7-2	CASSLRQGNEKLFF	TGTGCCAGCAGCCTACGACAGGGAAACGAAAAACTGTTTTTT
once	TRBJ2-2	TRBD1	TRBV2	CASREQGDTGELFF	TGTGCCAGCAGGGAGCAGGGGGACACCGGGGAGCTGTTTTTT
NA	TRBJ2-5	TRBD2	TRBV10-3	CAISGLAGGTETQYF	TGTGCCATCAGTGGACTAGCGGGGGGCACAGAGACCCAGTACTTC
once	TRBJ1-2	NA	TRBV6-5	CASSLGSGEGEGYTF	TGTGCCAGCAGTTTAGGTAGCGGGGAGGGCGAGGGCTACACCTTC
NA	TRBJ1-3	TRBD1	TRBV2	CASSEIRDRVAGNTIYF	TGTGCCAGCAGTGAAATACGGGACAGGGTAGCTGGAAACACCATATATTTT
few	TRBJ1-4	NA	TRBV5-8	CASSANRAEKLFF	TGTGCCAGCAGCGCCAACAGGGCTGAAAAACTGTTTTTT
few	TRBJ1-6	NA	TRBV7-2	CASSPPRAGNNSPLHF	TGTGCCAGCAGTCCACCCCGGGCGGGGAATAATTCACCCCTCCACTTT
once	TRBJ2-2	NA	TRBV27	CASSLGRANTGELFF	TGTGCCAGCAGTTTAGGCAGGGCTAACACCGGGGAGCTGTTTTTT
NA	TRBJ2-2	TRBD2	TRBV7-9	CASSPAASGDTGELFF	TGTGCCAGCAGCCCCGCGGCTAGCGGGGACACCGGGGAGCTGTTTTTT
NA	TRBJ1-2	TRBD1	TRBV19	CASTPATGVGGYTF	TGTGCCAGTACTCCAGCGACAGGGGTGGGCGGCTACACCTTC
NA	TRBJ1-1	NA	TRBV29-1	CSSLLVENTEAFF	TGCAGCTCTTTACTTGTAGAGAACACTGAAGCTTTCTTT
NA	TRBJ1-3	NA	TRBV7-2	CASSHDSSGNTIYF	TGTGCCAGCAGCCATGACAGCTCTGGAAACACCATATATTTT
NA	TRBJ1-3	NA	TRBV19	CASSVTAAGNTIYF	TGTGCCAGTAGCGTTACAGCCGCCGGAAACACCATATATTTT
NA	TRBJ2-3	TRBD1	TRBV5-6	CASSLAGQSTDTQYF	TGTGCCAGCAGCTTGGCGGGACAGAGCACAGATACGCAGTATTTT
few	TRBJ1-1	NA	TRBV6-5	CASSPSGNTEAFF	TGTGCCAGCAGTCCCTCGGGGAACACTGAAGCTTTCTTT
NA	TRBJ1-1	NA	TRBV29-1	CSAGQLTEAFF	TGCAGCGCCGGACAGCTTACTGAAGCTTTCTTT
NA	TRBJ2-1	TRBD1	TRBV27	CASSLSTGGNEQFF	TGTGCCAGCAGTTTGTCTACAGGGGGCAATGAGCAGTTCTTC
NA	TRBJ1-2	NA	TRBV15	CATSRGGGLNDGYTF	TGTGCCACCAGCAGAGGAGGAGGGTTAAACGATGGCTACACCTTC
NA	TRBJ1-6	NA	TRBV16	CASSQTPGSYNSPLHF	TGTGCCAGCAGCCAAACGCCAGGGTCCTATAATTCACCCCTCCACTTT
NA	TRBJ1-1	NA	TRBV27	CASSFQGGGNTEAFF	TGTGCCAGCAGTTTTCAGGGCGGGGGGAACACTGAAGCTTTCTTT
NA	TRBJ2-2	TRBD2	TRBV5-1	CASSLVYGLAGNTGELFF	TGCGCCAGCAGCTTGGTGTACGGACTAGCGGGGAACACCGGGGAGCTGTTTTTT
NA	TRBJ1-2	NA	TRBV27	CASWGGMDYGYTF	TGTGCCAGCTGGGGGGGGATGGACTATGGCTACACCTTC
NA	TRBJ1-3	TRBD1	TRBV6-4	CASRGDRGLSGNTIYF	TGTGCCAGCAGGGGGGACAGGGGGCTCTCTGGAAACACCATATATTTT
NA	TRBJ2-2	NA	TRBV2	CASSGTTLRKNTGELFF	TGTGCCAGCAGTGGGACTACCCTGCGGAAGAACACCGGGGAGCTGTTTTTT
NA	TRBJ1-1	NA	TRBV19	CASSVKSNRGTEAFF	TGTGCCAGTAGTGTCAAGTCGAATCGGGGCACTGAAGCTTTCTTT
NA	TRBJ2-5	NA	TRBV5-4	CASSKAGRASYMETQYF	TGTGCCAGCAGCAAGGCCGGCAGGGCAAGTTATATGGAGACCCAGTACTTC
NA	TRBJ1-2	NA	TRBV5-1	CASSANRVGYTF	TGCGCCAGCAGCGCGAACAGGGTTGGCTACACCTTC
NA	TRBJ1-4	NA	TRBV11-2	CASSLDRTESEKLFF	TGTGCCAGCAGCTTAGACCGGACAGAGAGTGAAAAACTGTTTTTT
NA	TRBJ1-1	NA	TRBV11-2	CASSLEMNTEAFF	TGTGCCAGCAGCTTGGAGATGAACACTGAAGCTTTCTTT
NA	TRBJ2-7	TRBD1	TRBV30	CAWSATGVNYEQYF	TGTGCCTGGAGTGCCACAGGGGTCAACTACGAGCAGTACTTC
NA	TRBJ1-1	NA	TRBV30	CAWSKDAGTEAFF	TGTGCCTGGAGTAAAGACGCGGGGACTGAAGCTTTCTTT
NA	TRBJ2-3	NA	TRBV21-1	CASSRRLLRGGNEETDTQYF	TGTGCCAGCAGCCGGCGACTTTTGCGGGGGGGCAATGAGGAAACAGATACGCAGTATTTT